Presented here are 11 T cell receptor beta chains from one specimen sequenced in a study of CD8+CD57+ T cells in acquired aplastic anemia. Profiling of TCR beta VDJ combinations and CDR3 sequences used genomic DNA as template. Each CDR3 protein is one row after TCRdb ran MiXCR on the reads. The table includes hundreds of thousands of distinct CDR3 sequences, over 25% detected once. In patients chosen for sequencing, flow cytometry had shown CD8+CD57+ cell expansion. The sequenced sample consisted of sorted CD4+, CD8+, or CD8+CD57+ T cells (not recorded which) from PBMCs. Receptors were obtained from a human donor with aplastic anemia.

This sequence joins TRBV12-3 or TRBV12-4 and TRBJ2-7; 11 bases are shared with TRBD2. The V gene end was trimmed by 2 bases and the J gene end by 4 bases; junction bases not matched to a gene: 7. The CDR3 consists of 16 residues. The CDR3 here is CASSLLLAGEVYEQYF. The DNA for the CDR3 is TGTGCCAGCAGTTTACTACTAGCGGGGGAGGTTTACGAGCAGTACTTC.

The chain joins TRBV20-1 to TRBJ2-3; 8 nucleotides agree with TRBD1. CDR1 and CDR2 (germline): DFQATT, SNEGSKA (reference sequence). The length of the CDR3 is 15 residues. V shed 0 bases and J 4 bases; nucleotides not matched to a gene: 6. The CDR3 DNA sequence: TGCAGTGCTAGAGATCAACAGGGGGGCCCAGATACGCAGTATTTT. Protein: CSARDQQGGPDTQYF.

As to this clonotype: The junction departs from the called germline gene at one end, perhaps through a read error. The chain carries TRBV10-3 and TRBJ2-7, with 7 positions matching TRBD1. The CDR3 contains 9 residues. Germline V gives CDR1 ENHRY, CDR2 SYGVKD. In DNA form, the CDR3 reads TGTGCCAGCAGTATAAAACAGGGGTTC. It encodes CASSIKQGF.

CDR3 DNA sequence: TGTGCCAGCAGCTTACTATGGGGACTAGCGGGGACCACAGATACGCAGTATTTT. It specifies CASSLLWGLAGTTDTQYF. The rearrangement links TRBV11-2 to TRBJ2-3; 13 nucleotides line up with TRBD2. The length of the CDR3 is 18 residues. Trimming removed 2 bases from V and 2 bases from J; junction bases left unmatched: 7. Germline CDR1 is SGHAT and CDR2 is FQNNGV.

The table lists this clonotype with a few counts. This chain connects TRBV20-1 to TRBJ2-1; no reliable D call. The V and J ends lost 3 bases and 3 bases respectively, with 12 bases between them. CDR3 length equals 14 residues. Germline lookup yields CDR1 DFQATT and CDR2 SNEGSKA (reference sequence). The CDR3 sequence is CSASVGAYYNEQFF. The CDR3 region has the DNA TGCAGTGCTAGCGTAGGAGCTTACTACAATGAGCAGTTCTTC.

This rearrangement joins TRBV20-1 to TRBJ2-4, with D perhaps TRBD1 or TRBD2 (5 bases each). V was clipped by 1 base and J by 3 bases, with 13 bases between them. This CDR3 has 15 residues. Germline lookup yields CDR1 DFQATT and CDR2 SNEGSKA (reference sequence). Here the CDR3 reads CSARVGPGHKNIQYF. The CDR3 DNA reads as TGCAGTGCTAGAGTGGGACCGGGCCACAAAAACATTCAGTACTTC.

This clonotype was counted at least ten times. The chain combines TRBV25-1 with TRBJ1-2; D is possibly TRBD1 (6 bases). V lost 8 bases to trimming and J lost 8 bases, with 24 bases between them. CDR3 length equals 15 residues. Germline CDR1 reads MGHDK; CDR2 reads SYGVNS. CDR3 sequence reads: CASAPDRGAQRGYTF. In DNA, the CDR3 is TGTGCCAGCGCCCCGGATCGGGGGGCGCAGAGAGGCTACACCTTC.

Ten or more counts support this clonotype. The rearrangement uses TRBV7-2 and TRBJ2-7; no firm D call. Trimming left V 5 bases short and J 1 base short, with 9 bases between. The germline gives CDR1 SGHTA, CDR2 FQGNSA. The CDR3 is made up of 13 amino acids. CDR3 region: CASSRAVSYEQYF. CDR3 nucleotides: TGTGCCAGCAGCCGGGCGGTATCCTACGAGCAGTACTTC.

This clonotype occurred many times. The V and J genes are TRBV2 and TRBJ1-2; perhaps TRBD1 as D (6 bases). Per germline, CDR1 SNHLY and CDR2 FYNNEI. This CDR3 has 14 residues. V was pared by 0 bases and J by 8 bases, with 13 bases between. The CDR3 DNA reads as TGTGCCAGCAGTGAAGCGACAGGAACGGGCGGCTACACCTTC. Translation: CASSEATGTGGYTF.

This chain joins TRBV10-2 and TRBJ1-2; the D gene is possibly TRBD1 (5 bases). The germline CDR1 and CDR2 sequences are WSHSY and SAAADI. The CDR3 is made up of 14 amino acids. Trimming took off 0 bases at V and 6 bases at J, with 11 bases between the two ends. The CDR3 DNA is TGCGCCAGCAGTGAGTCTTCAGGGAGAGATGGCTACACCTTC. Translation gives CASSESSGRDGYTF.

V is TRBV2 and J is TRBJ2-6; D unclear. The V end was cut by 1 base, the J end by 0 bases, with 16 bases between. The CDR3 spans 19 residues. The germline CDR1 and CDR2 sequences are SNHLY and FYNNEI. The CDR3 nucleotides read TGTGCCAGCAGTGAAGGGGGTGGGCCACTGAGCTCTGGGGCCAACGTCCTGACTTTC. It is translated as CASSEGGGPLSSGANVLTF.